This T cell receptor beta chain was sequenced in a study of Ad26.COV2.S vaccination and SARS-CoV-2 variants. Germline V lookup: CDR1 MRHNA, CDR2 SNTAGT. The CDR3 has 17 residues. The germline V and J ends were trimmed by 6 bases and 0 bases, with 15 bases remaining between them. Study findings and constraints: Total T cell responses, in the TCR breadth and depth analyses, may have been underestimated.

Treatment reported: some 20 received Ad26.COV2.S at low or high dose, single or two shots; 5 received placebo; per-sample allocation not given. Each sample was drawn 63 days after the first injection (of vaccine or placebo). Note on this clone: Its antigen is unknown.

Data came from immunoSEQ multiplex PCR; TCRdb stores just in-frame clones and leaves some out. The sample lists a few hundred thousand clones; 80% to 95% were seen once. The clonotype originates from a person aged 18-65 years who received the Ad26.COV2.S COVID-19 vaccine or a placebo. The chain recombines TRBV6-4 with TRBJ1-6; TRBD1 might be the D (6 bases). Sequencing was performed on peripheral blood, taken in a trial of Ad26.COV2.S vaccine versus placebo. In nucleotides, the CDR3 is TGTGCCAGCAGAATAGGACAGAGGAGCTCCTATAATTCACCCCTCCACTTT. Protein sequence: CASRIGQRSSYNSPLHF.